The T cell receptor beta chain described here comes from a study of T cells after yellow fever vaccination. General study points: Post-booster repertoires again held most primary-vaccination clones (roughly 95% CD4, 88% CD8).

Comments on this clonotype: Its specificity is not known.

The germline gives CDR1 SGHDT, CDR2 YYEEEE. Unmatched junction bases numbered 7, after V lost 2 bases and J lost 6 bases. This CDR3 has 15 amino acids. TCRdb itself ran the 5' RACE reads through MiXCR, one entry per CDR3 protein. The table lists about 220,000 distinct CDR3 sequences, around 6.7% of them singletons. Sequenced here: CD4+ T cells sorted from PBMCs, sampled on the day of the yellow fever booster vaccination. This chain links TRBV5-6 with TRBJ1-4; 7 bases map to TRBD1. The source is a man aged 25-45 years who received the YFV17D yellow fever vaccine. CDR3 bases: TGTGCCAGCAGCTTACGACAGGGTGTAGATGAAAAACTGTTTTTT. Translation: CASSLRQGVDEKLFF.